The T cell receptor beta chain under discussion was sequenced for a study of shared clonotypes between healthy human individuals. Data came from immunoSEQ multiplex PCR; TCRdb stores just in-frame clones and leaves some out. The sample consists of about 1.1 million clones, 75% to 85% of them appearing once. The study's findings and limits: Despite large depth, rarefaction showed incomplete sorted-subset sequencing.

Trimming cost V 4 bases and J 0 bases; bases outside gene matches: 6. The V gene's germline CDR1 is SNHLY and CDR2 FYNNEI. The CDR3 is 16 amino acids. Regarding this clone: Its antigen is unidentified.

The chain employs TRBV2 and TRBJ1-3; 7 bases are shared with TRBD1. Sequencing was carried out using memory CD4+ T cells from PBMCs. The sample's subset: CD45RA-negative fraction. The receptor was isolated from a man between 18 and 29 years old in good health. Some clones in this sample may be carry-over from other donors' samples. CDR3 region: CASSGRDRRSGNTIYF. DNA for the CDR3: TGTGCCAGCAGTGGAAGGGACAGACGCTCTGGAAACACCATATATTTT.